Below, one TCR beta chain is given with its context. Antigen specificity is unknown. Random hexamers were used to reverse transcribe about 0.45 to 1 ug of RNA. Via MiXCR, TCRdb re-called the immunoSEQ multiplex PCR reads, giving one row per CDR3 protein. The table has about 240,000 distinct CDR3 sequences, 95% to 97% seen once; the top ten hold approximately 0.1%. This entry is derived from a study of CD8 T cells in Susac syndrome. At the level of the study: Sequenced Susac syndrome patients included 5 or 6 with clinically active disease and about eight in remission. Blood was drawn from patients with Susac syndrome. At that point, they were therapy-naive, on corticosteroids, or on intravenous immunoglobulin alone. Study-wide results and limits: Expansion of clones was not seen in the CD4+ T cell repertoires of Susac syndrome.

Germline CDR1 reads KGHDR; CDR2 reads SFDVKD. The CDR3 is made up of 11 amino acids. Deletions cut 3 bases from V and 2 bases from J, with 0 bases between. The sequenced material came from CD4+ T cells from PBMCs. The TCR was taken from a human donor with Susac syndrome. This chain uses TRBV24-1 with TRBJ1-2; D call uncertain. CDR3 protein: CATSDNYGYTF. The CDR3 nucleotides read TGTGCCACCAGTGATAACTATGGCTACACCTTC.